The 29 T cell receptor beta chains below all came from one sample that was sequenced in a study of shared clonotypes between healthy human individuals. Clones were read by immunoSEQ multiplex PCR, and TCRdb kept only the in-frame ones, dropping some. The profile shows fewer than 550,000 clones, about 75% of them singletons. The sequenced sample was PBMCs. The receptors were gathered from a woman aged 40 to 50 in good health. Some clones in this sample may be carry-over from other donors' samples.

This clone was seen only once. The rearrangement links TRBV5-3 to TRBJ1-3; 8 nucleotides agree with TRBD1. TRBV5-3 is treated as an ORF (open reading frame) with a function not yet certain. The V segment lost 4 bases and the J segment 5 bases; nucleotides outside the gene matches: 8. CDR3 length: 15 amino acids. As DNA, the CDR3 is TGTGCCAGAAGCCCGACAGGGGAGTATAGAAACACCATATATTTT. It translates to CARSPTGEYRNTIYF.

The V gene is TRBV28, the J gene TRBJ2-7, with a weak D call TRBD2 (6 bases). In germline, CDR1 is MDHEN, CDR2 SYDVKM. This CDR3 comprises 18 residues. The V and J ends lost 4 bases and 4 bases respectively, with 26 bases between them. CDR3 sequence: CASSSPPGGEGRLYEQYF. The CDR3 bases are TGTGCCAGCAGTTCCCCGCCCGGCGGAGAGGGGAGGTTATACGAGCAGTACTTC. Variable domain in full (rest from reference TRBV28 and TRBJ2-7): DVKVTQSSRYLVKRTGEKVFLECVQDMDHENMFWYRQDPGLGLRLIYFSYDVKMKEKGDIPEGYSVSREKKERFSLILESASTNQTSMYLCASSSPPGGEGRLYEQYFGPGTRLTVT.

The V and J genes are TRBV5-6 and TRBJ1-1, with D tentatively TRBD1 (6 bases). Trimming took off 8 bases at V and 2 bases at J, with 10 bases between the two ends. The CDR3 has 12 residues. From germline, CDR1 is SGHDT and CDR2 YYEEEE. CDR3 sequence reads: CARQGSNTEAFF. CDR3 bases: TGTGCCAGACAGGGAAGCAACACTGAAGCTTTCTTT.

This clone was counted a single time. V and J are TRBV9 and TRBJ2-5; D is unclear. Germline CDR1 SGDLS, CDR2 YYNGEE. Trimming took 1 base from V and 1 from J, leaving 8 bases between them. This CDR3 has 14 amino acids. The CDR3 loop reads CASSVTTSQETQYF. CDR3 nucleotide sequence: TGTGCCAGCAGCGTAACTACCTCCCAAGAGACCCAGTACTTC.

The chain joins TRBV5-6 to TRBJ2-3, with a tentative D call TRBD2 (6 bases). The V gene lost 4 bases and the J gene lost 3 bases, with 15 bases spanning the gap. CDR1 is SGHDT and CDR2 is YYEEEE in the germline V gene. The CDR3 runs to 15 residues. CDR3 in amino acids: CASSRRLDFTDTQYF. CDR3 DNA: TGTGCCAGCAGCCGAAGACTAGACTTTACAGATACGCAGTATTTT. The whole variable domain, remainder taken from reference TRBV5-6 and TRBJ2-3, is DAGVTQSPTHLIKTRGQQVTLRCSPKSGHDTVSWYQQALGQGPQFIFQYYEEEERQRGNFPDRFSGHQFPNYSSELNVNALLLGDSALYLCASSRRLDFTDTQYFGPGTRLTVL.

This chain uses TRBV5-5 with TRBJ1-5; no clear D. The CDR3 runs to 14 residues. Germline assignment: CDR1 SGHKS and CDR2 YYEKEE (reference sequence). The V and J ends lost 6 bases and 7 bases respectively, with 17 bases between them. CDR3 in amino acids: CASTPEVGHQPQHF. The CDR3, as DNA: TGTGCCAGCACCCCGGAGGTAGGGCACCAGCCCCAGCATTTT.

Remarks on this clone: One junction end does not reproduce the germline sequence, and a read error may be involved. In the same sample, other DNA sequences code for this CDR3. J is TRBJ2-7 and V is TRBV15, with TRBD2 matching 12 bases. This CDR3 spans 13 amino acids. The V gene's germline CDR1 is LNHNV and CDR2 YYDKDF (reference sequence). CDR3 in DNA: TGCGCCACACGCACTAGCGGGAGGTACGAGCAGTACTTC. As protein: CATRTSGRYEQYF.

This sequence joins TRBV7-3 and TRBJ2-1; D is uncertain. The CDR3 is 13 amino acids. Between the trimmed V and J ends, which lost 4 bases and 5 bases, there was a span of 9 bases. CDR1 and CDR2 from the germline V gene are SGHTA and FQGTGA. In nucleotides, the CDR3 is TGTGCCAGCAGCTCAAACTCGGACAATGAGCAGTTCTTC. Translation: CASSSNSDNEQFF.

For the CDR3, the DNA is TGTGCCAGTCCAAGGAGCCCCCGGTTTGGGACCCAGTACTTC. Translation: CASPRSPRFGTQYF. The chain couples TRBV19 to TRBJ2-5; no reliable D call. The CDR3 totals 14 residues. Germline CDR1 and CDR2: LNHDA and SQIVND (reference sequence). Trimming took off 8 bases at V and 7 bases at J, with 20 bases between the two ends.

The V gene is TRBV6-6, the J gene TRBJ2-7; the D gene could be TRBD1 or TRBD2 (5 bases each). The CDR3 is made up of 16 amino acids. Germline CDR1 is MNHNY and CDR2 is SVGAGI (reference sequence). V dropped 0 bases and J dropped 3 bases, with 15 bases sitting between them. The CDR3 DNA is TGTGCCAGCAGTTACTCGTTTGGGACGGTGGACTACGAGCAGTACTTC. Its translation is CASSYSFGTVDYEQYF.

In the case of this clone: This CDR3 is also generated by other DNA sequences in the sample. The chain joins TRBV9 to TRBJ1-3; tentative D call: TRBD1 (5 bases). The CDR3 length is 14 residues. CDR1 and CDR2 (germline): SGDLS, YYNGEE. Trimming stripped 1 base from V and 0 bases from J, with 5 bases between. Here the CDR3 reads CASSVQGSGNTIYF. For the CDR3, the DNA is TGTGCCAGCAGCGTACAGGGCTCTGGAAACACCATATATTTT.

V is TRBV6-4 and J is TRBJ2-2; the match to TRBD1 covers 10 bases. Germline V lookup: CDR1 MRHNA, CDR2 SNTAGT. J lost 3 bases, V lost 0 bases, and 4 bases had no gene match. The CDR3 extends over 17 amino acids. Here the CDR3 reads CASSDSFGTGDTGELFF. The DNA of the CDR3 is TGTGCCAGCAGTGACTCGTTCGGGACAGGGGACACCGGGGAGCTGTTTTTT.

The CDR3 DNA reads TGTGCCAGCAGTTACCGGGCTGGAAACACCATATATTTT. Translation: CASSYRAGNTIYF. V is TRBV6-5 and J is TRBJ1-3; D gene uncertain. The CDR3 loop spans 13 amino acids. Germline V CDR1 and CDR2: MNHEY, SVGAGI. The V and J ends lost 2 bases and 2 bases respectively, with 4 bases between them.

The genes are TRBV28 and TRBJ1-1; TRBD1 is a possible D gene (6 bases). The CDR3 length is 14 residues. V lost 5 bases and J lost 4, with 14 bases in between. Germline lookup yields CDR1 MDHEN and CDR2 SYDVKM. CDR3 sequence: CASSRNTGFTEAFF. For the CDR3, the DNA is TGTGCCAGCAGTCGTAATACAGGGTTCACTGAAGCTTTCTTT.

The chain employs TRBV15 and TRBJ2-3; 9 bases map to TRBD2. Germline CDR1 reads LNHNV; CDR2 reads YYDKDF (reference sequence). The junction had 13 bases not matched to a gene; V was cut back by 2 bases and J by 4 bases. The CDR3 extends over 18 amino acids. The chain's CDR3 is CATSRPLGSGSLADTQYF. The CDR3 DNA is TGTGCCACCAGCAGACCCCTGGGTAGCGGGAGTCTGGCAGATACGCAGTATTTT.

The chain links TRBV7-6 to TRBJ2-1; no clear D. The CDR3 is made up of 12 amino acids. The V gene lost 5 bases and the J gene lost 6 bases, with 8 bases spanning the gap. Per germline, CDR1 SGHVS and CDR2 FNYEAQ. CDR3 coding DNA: TGTGCCAGCAGCCCCGGCGGCAATGAGCAGTTCTTC. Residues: CASSPGGNEQFF.

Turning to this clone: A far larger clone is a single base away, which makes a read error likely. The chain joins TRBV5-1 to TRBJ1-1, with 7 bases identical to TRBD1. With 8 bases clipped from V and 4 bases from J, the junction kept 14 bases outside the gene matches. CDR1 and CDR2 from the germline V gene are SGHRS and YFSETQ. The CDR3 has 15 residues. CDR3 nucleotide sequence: TGCGCCAGTTCGGGGACAGAATCGTGTAGCACTGAAGCTTTCTTT. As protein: CASSGTESCSTEAFF.

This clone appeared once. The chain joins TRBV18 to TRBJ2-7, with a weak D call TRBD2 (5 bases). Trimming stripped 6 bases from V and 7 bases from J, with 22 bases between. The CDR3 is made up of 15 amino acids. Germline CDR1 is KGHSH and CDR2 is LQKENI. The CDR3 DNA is TGTGCCAGCTCCCCTTTTAGCGCCACGATCTGGGAGCAGTACTTC. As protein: CASSPFSATIWEQYF.

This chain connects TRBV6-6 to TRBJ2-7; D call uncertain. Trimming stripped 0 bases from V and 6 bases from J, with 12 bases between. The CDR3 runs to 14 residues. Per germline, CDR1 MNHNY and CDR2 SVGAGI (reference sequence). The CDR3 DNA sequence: TGTGCCAGCAGTTACTCGTTAACACCGGTCGAGCAGTACTTC. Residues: CASSYSLTPVEQYF.

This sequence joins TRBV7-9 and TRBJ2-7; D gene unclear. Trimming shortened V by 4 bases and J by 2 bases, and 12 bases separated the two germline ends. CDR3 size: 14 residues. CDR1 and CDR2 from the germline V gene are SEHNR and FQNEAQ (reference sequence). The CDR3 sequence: CASSSAEPPYEQYF. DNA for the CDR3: TGTGCCAGCAGCTCGGCCGAACCGCCCTACGAGCAGTACTTC.

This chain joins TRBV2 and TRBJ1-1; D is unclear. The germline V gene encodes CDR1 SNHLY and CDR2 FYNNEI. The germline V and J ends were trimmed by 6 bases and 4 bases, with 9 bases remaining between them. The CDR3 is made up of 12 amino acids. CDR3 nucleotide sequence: TGTGCCAGCAGAGCCTGGGGCACTGAAGCTTTCTTT. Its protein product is CASRAWGTEAFF.

CDR3 amino acids: CASSSSRRESSYNEQFF. The DNA for the CDR3 is TGTGCCAGCAGTTCGTCGAGGCGGGAGAGCTCCTACAATGAGCAGTTCTTC. This rearrangement joins TRBV2 to TRBJ2-1; 7 bases map to TRBD2. The length of the CDR3 is 17 residues. Germline-derived CDR1 and CDR2 are SNHLY and FYNNEI. V lost 5 bases and J lost 0; bases outside the gene matches: 10.

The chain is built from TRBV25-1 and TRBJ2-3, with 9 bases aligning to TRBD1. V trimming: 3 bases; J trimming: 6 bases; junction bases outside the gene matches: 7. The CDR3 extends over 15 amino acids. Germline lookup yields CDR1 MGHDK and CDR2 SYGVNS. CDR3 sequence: CASSESGTGMDTQYF. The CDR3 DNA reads TGTGCCAGCAGTGAGTCCGGGACAGGGATGGATACGCAGTATTTT.

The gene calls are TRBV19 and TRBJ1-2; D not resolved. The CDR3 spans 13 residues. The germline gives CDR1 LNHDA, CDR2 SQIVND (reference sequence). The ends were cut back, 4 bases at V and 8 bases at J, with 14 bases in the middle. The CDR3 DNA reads TGTGCCAGTAGTACCGAGACAAGTACCGGCTACACCTTC. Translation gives CASSTETSTGYTF.

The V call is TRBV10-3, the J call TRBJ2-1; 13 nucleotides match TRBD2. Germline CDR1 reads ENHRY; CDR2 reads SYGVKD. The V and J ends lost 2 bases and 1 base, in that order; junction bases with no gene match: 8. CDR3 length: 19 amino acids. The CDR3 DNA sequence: TGTGCCATCAGTGAGCGGACTAGCGGGAGTTTGGGGTCCTACAATGAGCAGTTCTTC. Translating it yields CAISERTSGSLGSYNEQFF.

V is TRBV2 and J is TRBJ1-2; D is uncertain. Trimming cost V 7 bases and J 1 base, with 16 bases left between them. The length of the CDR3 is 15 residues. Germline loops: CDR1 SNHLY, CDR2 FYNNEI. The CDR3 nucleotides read TGTGCCAGCATTCTACGGGCAGCGCATAACTATGGCTACACCTTC. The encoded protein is CASILRAAHNYGYTF.

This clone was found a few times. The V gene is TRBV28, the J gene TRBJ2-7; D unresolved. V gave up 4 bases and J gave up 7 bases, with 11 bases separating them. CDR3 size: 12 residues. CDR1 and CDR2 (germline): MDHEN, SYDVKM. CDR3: CASSSPSREQYF. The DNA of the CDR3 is TGTGCCAGCAGTTCCCCTTCGAGAGAGCAGTACTTC.

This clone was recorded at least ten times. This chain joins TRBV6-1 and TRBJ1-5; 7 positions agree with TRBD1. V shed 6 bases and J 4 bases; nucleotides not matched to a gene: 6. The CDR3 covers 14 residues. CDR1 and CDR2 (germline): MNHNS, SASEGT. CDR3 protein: CASSAGTENQPQHF. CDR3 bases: TGTGCCAGCAGCGCTGGGACAGAGAATCAGCCCCAGCATTTT.

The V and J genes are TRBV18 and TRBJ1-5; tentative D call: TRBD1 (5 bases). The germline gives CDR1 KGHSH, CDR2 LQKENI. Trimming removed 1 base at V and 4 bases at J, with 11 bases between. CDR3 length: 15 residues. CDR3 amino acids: CASSPRGDLNQPQHF. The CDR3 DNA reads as TGTGCCAGCTCACCACGAGGGGACCTGAATCAGCCCCAGCATTTT.